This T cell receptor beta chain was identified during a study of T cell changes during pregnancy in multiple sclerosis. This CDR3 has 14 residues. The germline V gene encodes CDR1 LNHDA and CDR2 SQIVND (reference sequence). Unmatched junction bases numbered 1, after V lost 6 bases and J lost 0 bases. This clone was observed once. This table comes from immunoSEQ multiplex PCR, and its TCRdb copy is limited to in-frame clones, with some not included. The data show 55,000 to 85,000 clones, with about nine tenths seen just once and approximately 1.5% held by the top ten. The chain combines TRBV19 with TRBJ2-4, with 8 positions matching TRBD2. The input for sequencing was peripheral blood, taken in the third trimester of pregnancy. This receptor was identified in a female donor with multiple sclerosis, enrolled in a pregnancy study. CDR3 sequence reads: CASSRGGAKNIQYF. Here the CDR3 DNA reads TGTGCCAGTAGCCGGGGGGGAGCCAAAAACATTCAGTACTTC.